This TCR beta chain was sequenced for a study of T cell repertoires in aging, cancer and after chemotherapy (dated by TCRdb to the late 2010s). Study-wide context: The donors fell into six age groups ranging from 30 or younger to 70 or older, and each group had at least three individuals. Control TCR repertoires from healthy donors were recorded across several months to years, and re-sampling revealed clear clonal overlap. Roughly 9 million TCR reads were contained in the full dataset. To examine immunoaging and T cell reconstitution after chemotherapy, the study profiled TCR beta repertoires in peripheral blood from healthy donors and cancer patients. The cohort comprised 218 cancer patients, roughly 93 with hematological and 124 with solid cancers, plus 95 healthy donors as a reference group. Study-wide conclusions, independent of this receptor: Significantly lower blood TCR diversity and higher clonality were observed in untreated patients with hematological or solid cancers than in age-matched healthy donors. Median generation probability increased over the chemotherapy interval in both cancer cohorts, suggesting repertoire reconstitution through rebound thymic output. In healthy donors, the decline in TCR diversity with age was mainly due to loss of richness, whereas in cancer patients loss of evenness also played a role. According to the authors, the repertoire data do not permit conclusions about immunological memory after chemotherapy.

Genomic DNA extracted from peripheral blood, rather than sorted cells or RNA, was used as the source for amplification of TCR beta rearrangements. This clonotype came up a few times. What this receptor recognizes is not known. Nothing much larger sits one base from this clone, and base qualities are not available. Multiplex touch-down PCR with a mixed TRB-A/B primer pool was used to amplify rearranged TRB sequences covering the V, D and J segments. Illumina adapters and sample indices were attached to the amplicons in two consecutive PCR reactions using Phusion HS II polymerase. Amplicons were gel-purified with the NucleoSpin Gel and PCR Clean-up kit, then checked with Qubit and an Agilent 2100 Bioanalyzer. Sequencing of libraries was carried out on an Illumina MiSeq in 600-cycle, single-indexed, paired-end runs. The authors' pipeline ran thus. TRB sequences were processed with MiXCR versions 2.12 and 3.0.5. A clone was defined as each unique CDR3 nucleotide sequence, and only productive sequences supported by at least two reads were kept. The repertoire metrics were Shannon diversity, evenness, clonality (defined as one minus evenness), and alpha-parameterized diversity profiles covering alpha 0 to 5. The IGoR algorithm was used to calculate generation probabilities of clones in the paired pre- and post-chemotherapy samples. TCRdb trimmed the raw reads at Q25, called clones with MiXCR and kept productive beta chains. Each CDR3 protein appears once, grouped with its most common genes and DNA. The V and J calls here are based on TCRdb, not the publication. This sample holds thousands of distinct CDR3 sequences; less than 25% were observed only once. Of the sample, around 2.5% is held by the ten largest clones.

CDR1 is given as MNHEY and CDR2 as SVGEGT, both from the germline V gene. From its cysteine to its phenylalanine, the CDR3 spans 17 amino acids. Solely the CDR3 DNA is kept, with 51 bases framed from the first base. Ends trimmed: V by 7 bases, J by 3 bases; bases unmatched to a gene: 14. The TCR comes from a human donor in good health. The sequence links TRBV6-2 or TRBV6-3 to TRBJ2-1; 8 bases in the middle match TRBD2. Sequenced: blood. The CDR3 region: CASNRPPGGRDYNEQFF. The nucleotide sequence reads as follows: TGTGCCAGCAACCGACCCCCGGGGGGGAGGGACTACAATGAGCAGTTCTTC.